These 24 T cell receptor beta chains were all obtained from the same sample, sequenced in a study of identical twins. TCRdb redid the calling of the 5' RACE reads with MiXCR, one entry per CDR3 protein. The sample holds 450,000 or so distinct CDR3 sequences; under 20% are singletons and the top ten take around 12%. Sequencing input: naive T cells sorted from blood. The origin of the receptors is a man aged 45 to 65 in good health.

This clonotype was counted a few times. V is TRBV28 and J is TRBJ1-1; D not certain. Germline assignment: CDR1 MDHEN and CDR2 SYDVKM. V was shortened by 2 bases and J by 6 bases, with 13 bases between the two germline ends. The CDR3 spans 14 residues. This chain's CDR3 is CASSLVLGTSEAFF. The CDR3 coding sequence is TGTGCCAGCAGTTTAGTTTTGGGAACCTCTGAAGCTTTCTTT.

This clonotype occurred a few times. The rearrangement uses TRBV20-1 and TRBJ2-2; TRBD2 matches 11 bases. The CDR3 spans 15 residues. Germline assignment: CDR1 DFQATT and CDR2 SNEGSKA (reference sequence). The junction had 7 bases not matched to a gene; V was cut back by 3 bases and J by 7 bases. In DNA, the CDR3 is TGCAGTGCTAGTATACTAGCGGGAGCGGGCGGGGAGCTGTTTTTT. It codes for CSASILAGAGGELFF.

The gene calls are TRBV29-1 and TRBJ1-2; TRBD1 might be the D (5 bases). From germline, CDR1 is SQVTM and CDR2 ANQGSEA. V lost 8 bases to trimming and J lost 8 bases, with 21 bases between them. This CDR3 has 13 amino acids. CDR3 DNA sequence: TGCAGCACCACATCGTTCGGGACTCAAGGCTACACCTTC. It is translated as CSTTSFGTQGYTF. Supplemented by reference TRBV29-1 and TRBJ1-2, the full variable domain reads SAVISQKPSRDICQRGTSLTIQCQVDSQVTMMFWYRQQPGQSLTLIATANQGSEATYESGFVIDKFPISRPNLTFSTLTVSNMSPEDSSIYLCSTTSFGTQGYTFGSGTRLTVV.

The sample holds a few counts of this clonotype. The gene calls are TRBV12-3 or TRBV12-4 and TRBJ2-5, with TRBD2 matching over 8 bases. The length of the CDR3 is 15 residues. The trim removed 5 bases at V and 2 bases at J, leaving 7 bases unmatched. The CDR3 region has the DNA TGTGCCAGCAGTCAACTAGCGGTCCCACAAGAGACCCAGTACTTC. Residues: CASSQLAVPQETQYF.

The sample holds a few counts of this clonotype. The genes are TRBV3-1 and TRBJ2-1, with 12 positions matching TRBD2. The CDR3 loop spans 15 amino acids. V shed 3 bases, J shed 9 bases, and the junction held 6 bases outside the gene matches. Germline V CDR1 and CDR2: LGHDT, YNNKEL (reference sequence). The DNA for the CDR3 is TGTGCCAGCAGCCAGACTAGCGGGAGTGTCTTTGAGCAGTTCTTC. This gives the protein CASSQTSGSVFEQFF.

V usage is TRBV12-3 or TRBV12-4 and J usage is TRBJ2-3, with D uncertain. CDR3 length: 14 residues. V was shortened by 3 bases and J by 2 bases, with 9 bases between the two germline ends. CDR3 sequence: CASSLSGFTDTQYF. The CDR3 coding sequence is TGTGCCAGCAGTTTGTCCGGGTTCACAGATACGCAGTATTTT.

The V and J genes are TRBV6-1 and TRBJ2-1, with TRBD2 matching 9 bases. The CDR3 covers 16 residues. The V gene end was trimmed by 5 bases and the J gene end by 7 bases; junction bases not matched to a gene: 12. The germline gives CDR1 MNHNS, CDR2 SASEGT. The DNA of the CDR3 is TGTGCCAGCAGTCAAAATCTAGCGGGGCCGAGGAATGAGCAGTTCTTC. Translated, it gives CASSQNLAGPRNEQFF.

The table lists this clonotype with many counts. This chain joins TRBV7-2 and TRBJ2-5; D ambiguous. Germline-derived CDR1 and CDR2 are SGHTA and FQGNSA. Trimming pared 2 bases from V and 5 bases from J, leaving 3 bases between. This CDR3 contains 11 residues. CDR3 in amino acids: CASSLTETQYF. Written as DNA, the CDR3 is TGTGCCAGCAGCTTAACGGAGACCCAGTACTTC.

The chain has TRBV12-3 or TRBV12-4 and TRBJ2-2; the D is unclear. Trimming stripped 8 bases from V and 2 bases from J, with 12 bases between. The CDR3 sequence is 14 residues long. The DNA of the CDR3 is TGTGCCAGCCATGGGATATATAACACCGGGGAGCTGTTTTTT. It yields the protein CASHGIYNTGELFF.

Ten or more counts support this clonotype. In nucleotides, the CDR3 is TGCAGTGCTAGGAGGCAGGGTCAGCCCCAGCATTTT. Residues: CSARRQGQPQHF. V is TRBV20-1 and J is TRBJ1-5; possible D gene TRBD1, 5 bases. V lost 3 bases, J lost 6 bases, and 9 bases lay in between. The germline gives CDR1 DFQATT, CDR2 SNEGSKA (reference sequence). The CDR3 has 12 residues.

In this sample, this clonotype turned up many times. V and J are TRBV10-3 and TRBJ1-1, with 10 bases matching TRBD1. CDR1 and CDR2 (germline): ENHRY, SYGVKD. The junction had 9 bases not matched to a gene; V was cut back by 11 bases and J by 6 bases. CDR3 size: 13 residues. CDR3 DNA: TGTGCCTCGCGGGGGACAGGGGTTCCTGAAGCTTTCTTT. Protein sequence: CASRGTGVPEAFF.

This clonotype was observed many times. Mismatch with germline at one junction end may stem from a read error. The chain links TRBV4-1 to TRBJ1-5, with a tentative D call TRBD1 (5 bases). Germline V gene sequence: CDR1 MGHRA, CDR2 YSYEKL. This CDR3 contains 13 residues. The CDR3 here is CASSQDLRGVPYF. CDR3 DNA: TGCGCCAGCAGCCAAGATTTACGGGGGGTCCCGTATTTT.

This clonotype showed up many times. The chain carries TRBV7-2 and TRBJ2-1; 10 bases are shared with TRBD2. CDR1 is SGHTA and CDR2 is FQGNSA in the germline V gene. Trimming took 2 bases from V and 7 from J; bases not matched to a gene: 11. This CDR3 contains 17 residues. CDR3 bases: TGTGCCAGCAGCTTAAGCCGGACTAGCGGAACCAAAAATGAGCAGTTCTTC. This translates into CASSLSRTSGTKNEQFF. The whole variable domain, filled in from reference TRBV7-2 and TRBJ2-1, reads GAGVSQSPSNKVTEKGKDVELRCDPISGHTALYWYRQSLGQGLEFLIYFQGNSAPDKSGLPSDRFSAERTGGSVSTLTIQRTQQEDSAVYLCASSLSRTSGTKNEQFFGPGTRLTVL.

The table lists this clonotype with many counts. The V and J genes are TRBV20-1 and TRBJ1-2; no definite D call. Germline V gene sequence: CDR1 DFQATT, CDR2 SNEGSKA (reference sequence). V lost 1 base, J lost 5 bases, and 11 bases lay in between. The CDR3 totals 13 residues. The CDR3 is CSARVAGGYGYTF. CDR3 sequence (DNA): TGCAGTGCTAGAGTCGCAGGTGGTTATGGCTACACCTTC.

This clonotype was detected a few times. The chain is built from TRBV10-3 and TRBJ2-7; the D gene is possibly TRBD1 (6 bases). The germline V gene encodes CDR1 ENHRY and CDR2 SYGVKD. V was pared by 7 bases and J by 4 bases, with 14 bases between. The CDR3 runs 13 residues. CDR3 bases: TGTGCCATCAAAGGAGACAGGCAGTACGAGCAGTACTTC. Residues: CAIKGDRQYEQYF.

This clonotype was counted only a few times. The chain joins TRBV27 to TRBJ1-2; no firm D call. V lost 5 bases, J lost 4 bases, and 14 bases lay in between. Germline V gives CDR1 MNHEY, CDR2 SMNVEV (reference sequence). The CDR3 has 14 residues. This chain's CDR3 is CASSAGGLVYGYTF. CDR3 sequence (DNA): TGTGCCAGCAGTGCTGGAGGGCTCGTCTATGGCTACACCTTC.

V is TRBV28 and J is TRBJ2-1; 7 bases fit TRBD2. Germline CDR1 MDHEN, CDR2 SYDVKM. The trim removed 7 bases at V and 0 bases at J, leaving 9 bases unmatched. The CDR3 is 16 amino acids. This chain's CDR3 is CASTPLGEGSYNEQFF. The CDR3 DNA sequence: TGTGCCAGCACCCCCTTAGGGGAGGGCTCCTACAATGAGCAGTTCTTC.

The sample holds many counts of this clonotype. V is TRBV20-1 and J is TRBJ1-1; no definite D call. V lost 1 base and J 3 bases, leaving 18 bases between the germline ends. The CDR3 length is 16 residues. The V gene's germline CDR1 is DFQATT and CDR2 SNEGSKA (reference sequence). The CDR3, as DNA: TGCAGTGCTAGAGTCTTCCGGCCGACCCTCGACACTGAAGCTTTCTTT. As protein: CSARVFRPTLDTEAFF.

The V and J genes are TRBV2 and TRBJ2-2, with 12 bases that match TRBD2. The CDR3 length is 14 residues. Trimming took 7 bases from V and 5 from J; bases not matched to a gene: 2. Germline V gene sequence: CDR1 SNHLY, CDR2 FYNNEI. CDR3 DNA: TGTGCCAGCAAGACTAGCGGGGGAACCGGGGAGCTGTTTTTT. This gives the protein CASKTSGGTGELFF. The variable domain in full, completed from reference TRBV2 and TRBJ2-2, reads EPEVTQTPSHQVTQMGQEVILRCVPISNHLYFYWYRQILGQKVEFLVSFYNNEISEKSEIFDDQFSVERPDGSNFTLKIRSTKLEDSAMYFCASKTSGGTGELFFGEGSRLTVL.

This clonotype has a count of ten or more. The chain couples TRBV4-3 to TRBJ1-2, with 8 bases that match TRBD1. With V trimmed by 4 bases and J by 4 bases, 8 bases remained unmatched. The CDR3 has 15 residues. Germline CDR1 and CDR2: LGHNA and YSLEER. The CDR3: CASSPRTGSGYGYTF. The CDR3 DNA is TGCGCCAGCAGCCCCCGGACAGGGAGTGGCTATGGCTACACCTTC.

At least ten counts were recorded for this clonotype. The CDR3 region is CASTDTSYEQYF. The CDR3 DNA is TGCGCCAGCACTGACACGTCCTACGAGCAGTACTTC. The V and J genes are TRBV5-1 and TRBJ2-7; no reliable D call. This CDR3 contains 12 residues. Between the trimmed V and J ends, which lost 6 bases and 1 base, there was a span of 8 bases. In germline, CDR1 is SGHRS, CDR2 YFSETQ.

The chain uses TRBV2 and TRBJ2-5; D is possibly TRBD1 (6 bases). Trimming cost V 6 bases and J 2 bases, with 16 bases left between them. This CDR3 has 15 amino acids. The germline V gene encodes CDR1 SNHLY and CDR2 FYNNEI. CDR3 sequence: CASRPQGLGQETQYF. The DNA of the CDR3 is TGTGCCAGCAGACCTCAGGGGTTGGGACAAGAGACCCAGTACTTC.

This clonotype was seen a handful of times. V usage is TRBV20-1 and J usage is TRBJ2-1, with TRBD2 matching 9 bases. Unmatched junction bases numbered 2, after V lost 0 bases and J lost 2 bases. CDR1 DFQATT and CDR2 SNEGSKA come from the germline V gene (reference sequence). The CDR3 spans 15 residues. The CDR3 protein is CSARDAGGTYNEQFF. The CDR3 DNA reads TGCAGTGCTAGAGACGCGGGAGGGACCTACAATGAGCAGTTCTTC.

This clonotype has only a few counts. The chain couples TRBV20-1 to TRBJ1-4, with D maybe TRBD1 (5 bases). This CDR3 has 14 amino acids. In germline, CDR1 is DFQATT, CDR2 SNEGSKA (reference sequence). Between the trimmed V and J ends, which lost 2 bases and 7 bases, there was a span of 14 bases. This CDR3 is CSARKTAVGEKLFF. CDR3 coding DNA: TGCAGTGCTAGAAAGACAGCCGTGGGTGAAAAACTGTTTTTT.